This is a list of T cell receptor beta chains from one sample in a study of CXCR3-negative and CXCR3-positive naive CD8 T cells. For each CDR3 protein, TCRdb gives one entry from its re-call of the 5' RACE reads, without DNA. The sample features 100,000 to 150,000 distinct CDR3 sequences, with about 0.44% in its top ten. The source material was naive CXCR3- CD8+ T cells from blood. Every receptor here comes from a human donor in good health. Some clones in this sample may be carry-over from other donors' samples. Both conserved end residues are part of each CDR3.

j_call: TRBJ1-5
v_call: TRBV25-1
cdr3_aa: CASSDRVNQPQHF

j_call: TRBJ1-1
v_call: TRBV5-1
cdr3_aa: CASSQTWASNTEAFF

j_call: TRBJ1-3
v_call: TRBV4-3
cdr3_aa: CASSQDLTVLHFSGNTIYF

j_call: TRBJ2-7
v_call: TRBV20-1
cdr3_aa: CSARAWVRDNYYEQYF

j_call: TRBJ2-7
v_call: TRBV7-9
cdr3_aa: CASSLAGTAPSYEQYF

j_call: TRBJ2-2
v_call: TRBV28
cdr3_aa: CASIWRGGRTGELFF

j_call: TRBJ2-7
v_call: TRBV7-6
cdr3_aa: CASSGVGAGAYEQYF

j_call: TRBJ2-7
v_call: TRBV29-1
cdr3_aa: CSVVKLTGLVYEQYF

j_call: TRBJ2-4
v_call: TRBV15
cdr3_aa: CATSRALGTYESSSYEQYF

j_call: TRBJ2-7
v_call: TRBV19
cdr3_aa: CASSEGQGFYEQYF

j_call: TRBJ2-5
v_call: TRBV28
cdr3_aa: CASMGPPQETQYF

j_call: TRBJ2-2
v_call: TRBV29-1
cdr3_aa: CSVELGDSNTGELFF

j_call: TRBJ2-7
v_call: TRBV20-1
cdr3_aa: CSARGLANHEQYF

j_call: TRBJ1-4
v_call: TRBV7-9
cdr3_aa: CASSLPTFGTNEKLFF

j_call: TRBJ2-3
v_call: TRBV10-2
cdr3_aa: CASSDLAGTDTQYF

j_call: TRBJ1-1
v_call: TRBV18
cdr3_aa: CASSPTGMALIEAFF

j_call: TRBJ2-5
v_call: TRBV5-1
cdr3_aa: CASNRDMQETQYF

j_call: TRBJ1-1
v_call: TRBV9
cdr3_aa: CASSGPTNTEAFF

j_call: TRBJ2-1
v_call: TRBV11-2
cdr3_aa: CASSLPSGGASYNEQFF

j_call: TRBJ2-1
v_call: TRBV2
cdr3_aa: CASSEGDRVHEQFF

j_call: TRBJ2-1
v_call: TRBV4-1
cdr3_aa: CASSYHPTYTYNEQFF

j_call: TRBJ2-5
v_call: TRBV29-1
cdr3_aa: CSVDREIQETQYF

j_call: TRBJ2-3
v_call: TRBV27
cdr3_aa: CASSLRGFGTDTQYF

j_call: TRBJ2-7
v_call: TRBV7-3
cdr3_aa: CASSPDSPYEQYF